This T cell receptor beta chain was profiled in a study of technical replicates of blood from a few donors (dated by TCRdb to about 2017). Of note for this clone: Its binding antigen is unknown. Base qualities are missing; no much larger clone stands one base away.

Receptors were amplified or captured by the immunoSEQ multiplex PCR assay. Imported from immuneACCESS, the table was reduced by TCRdb to in-frame sequences with V and J called. These copies leave out some clones; in studies compared against another copy, an unresolved V gene accounts for under half, and the cause of the remainder is not known. Present in this sample are tens of thousands of clones, 90% to 96% of which were seen just once. Roughly 0.36% of the sample is taken by the ten largest. The clonotype comes from a human donor in good health. Sequences were obtained from T cells isolated from PBMCs.

The CDR3 loop reads CASSLGAGPSGNTIYF. In nucleotides, the sequence is TGCGCCAGCAGCTTGGGTGCGGGTCCCTCTGGAAACACCATATATTTT. Recombination joined TRBV5-1 with TRBJ1-3; no D segment can be confidently identified. From the cysteine up to the phenylalanine, the CDR3 has a length of 16 residues. Only the CDR3 part of the read is kept: 48 bases, read in frame from the first base. The germline V gene encodes CDR1 SGHRS and CDR2 YFSETQ. V is pared back by 0 bases and J by 0 bases, with 10 bases lying between the germline termini.